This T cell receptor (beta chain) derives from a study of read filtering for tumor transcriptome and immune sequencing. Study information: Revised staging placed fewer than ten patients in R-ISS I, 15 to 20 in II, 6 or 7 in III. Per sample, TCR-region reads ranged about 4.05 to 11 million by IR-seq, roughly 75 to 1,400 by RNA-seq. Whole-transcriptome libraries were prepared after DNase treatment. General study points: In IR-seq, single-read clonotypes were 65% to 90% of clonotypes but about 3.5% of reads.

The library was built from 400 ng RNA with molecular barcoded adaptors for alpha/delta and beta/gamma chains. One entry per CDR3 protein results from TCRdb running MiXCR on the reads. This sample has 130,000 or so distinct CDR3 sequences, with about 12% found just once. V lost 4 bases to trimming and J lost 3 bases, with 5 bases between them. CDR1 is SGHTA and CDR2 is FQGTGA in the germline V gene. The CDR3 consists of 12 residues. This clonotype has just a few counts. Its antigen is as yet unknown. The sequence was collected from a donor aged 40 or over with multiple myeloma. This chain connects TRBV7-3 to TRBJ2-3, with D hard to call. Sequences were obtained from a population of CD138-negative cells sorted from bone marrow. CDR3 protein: CASSSHTDTQYF. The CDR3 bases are TGTGCCAGCAGCTCCCATACAGATACGCAGTATTTT. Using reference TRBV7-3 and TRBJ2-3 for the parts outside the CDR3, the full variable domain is GAGVSQTPSNKVTEKGKYVELRCDPISGHTALYWYRQSLGQGPEFLIYFQGTGAADDSGLPNDRFFAVRPEGSVSTLKIQRTERGDSAVYLCASSSHTDTQYFGPGTRLTVL.